This TCR beta chain was documented in a study of identical twins. The study's findings and limits: Compared with models, monozygotic twins showed more out-of-frame TCR alpha sharing. When twins shared out-of-frame alpha sequences, those sequences had excess low generation probability.

This clonotype occurred many times. Its antigen is as yet unknown. V lost 0 bases to trimming and J lost 3 bases, with 10 bases between them. Germline V lookup: CDR1 DFQATT, CDR2 SNEGSKA (reference sequence). The CDR3 runs 14 residues. No donor was unhealthy or non-Caucasian. TCRdb itself ran the 5' RACE reads through MiXCR, one entry per CDR3 protein. Altogether 400,000 to 500,000 distinct CDR3 sequences are present, 13% to 15% being singletons, with the ten largest covering 0.98%. In addition, the sample was reused for a study of yellow fever vaccine responses in identical twins.

Sequenced input: CD4+ T cells sorted from blood. The chain joins TRBV20-1 to TRBJ2-3; no clear D gene. This receptor was taken from a woman aged 18-29 years in good health. The chain's CDR3 is CSARDLSVTDTQYF. The CDR3, as DNA: TGCAGTGCTAGAGATCTAAGTGTGACAGATACGCAGTATTTT.